The 30 T cell receptor beta chains listed next were all sequenced from one sample in a study of identical twins. TCRdb re-called the 5' RACE reads through MiXCR, storing one row per CDR3 protein. Of 650,000 to 750,000 distinct CDR3 sequences in the sample, approximately 21% were seen once. These data were likewise used in another study, on T cells expressing NK-cell markers.

Sequenced material: PBMCs. These receptors all come from a woman aged 18-35 years in good health.

This clonotype was seen a handful of times. DNA for the CDR3: TGTGCCAGCAGCTTGAAAATACGGGGTCGGGATACGCAGTATTTT. The encoded protein is CASSLKIRGRDTQYF. The chain uses TRBV5-8 and TRBJ2-3, with D possibly TRBD2 on 5 matching bases. This CDR3 has 15 amino acids. Trimming stripped 1 base from V and 6 bases from J, with 15 bases between. Germline V CDR1 and CDR2: SGHTS, YDEGEE.

The sample holds a few counts of this clonotype. The rearrangement joins TRBV29-1 to TRBJ1-1, with 9 bases aligning to TRBD1. The germline CDR1 and CDR2 sequences are SQVTM and ANQGSEA. This CDR3 spans 13 amino acids. With V trimmed by 6 bases and J by 5 bases, 7 bases remained unmatched. For the CDR3, the DNA is TGCAGCGTCCGGGGACAGGGTCATACTGAAGCTTTCTTT. Its translation: CSVRGQGHTEAFF. The full variable domain, its missing parts supplied by reference TRBV29-1 and TRBJ1-1, is SAVISQKPSRDICQRGTSLTIQCQVDSQVTMMFWYRQQPGQSLTLIATANQGSEATYESGFVIDKFPISRPNLTFSTLTVSNMSPEDSSIYLCSVRGQGHTEAFFGQGTRLTVV.

V and J are TRBV19 and TRBJ2-1; no clear D. The V and J ends lost 3 bases and 5 bases respectively, with 8 bases between them. The CDR3 has 13 amino acids. Germline V lookup: CDR1 LNHDA, CDR2 SQIVND (reference sequence). CDR3 protein: CASSISINNEQFF. The CDR3 DNA is TGTGCCAGTAGTATTTCGATCAACAATGAGCAGTTCTTC.

The chain joins TRBV7-9 to TRBJ2-7; TRBD2 agrees at 12 bases. V dropped 0 bases and J dropped 4; count of bases not matched to a gene: 1. The length of the CDR3 is 15 residues. Germline CDR1 and CDR2: SEHNR and FQNEAQ (reference sequence). The CDR3 reads CASSLATSGSYEQYF. In DNA, the CDR3 is TGTGCCAGCAGCTTAGCGACTAGCGGGAGTTACGAGCAGTACTTC.

This clonotype showed up many times. The V and J genes are TRBV10-3 and TRBJ2-7; 8 bases are shared with TRBD1. The CDR3 spans 12 residues. Germline loops: CDR1 ENHRY, CDR2 SYGVKD. The J segment lost 6 bases and the V segment lost 4 bases, leaving 2 bases of the junction unmatched. The CDR3 reads CAISAGGGEQYF. DNA for the CDR3: TGTGCCATCAGTGCAGGGGGCGGCGAGCAGTACTTC.

This clonotype was detected a few times. The chain couples TRBV6-1 to TRBJ2-7, with a weak D call TRBD2 (5 bases). Between the trimmed V and J ends, which lost 6 bases and 5 bases, there was a span of 17 bases. The germline V gene has CDR1 MNHNS and CDR2 SASEGT. This CDR3 spans 14 amino acids. CDR3: CASSPWGVDNEQYF. The CDR3 DNA follows: TGTGCCAGCAGCCCTTGGGGAGTTGATAACGAGCAGTACTTC.

This clonotype was recorded a few times. This chain joins TRBV20-1 and TRBJ1-1; D gene unclear. Germline CDR1 is DFQATT and CDR2 is SNEGSKA (reference sequence). The V gene lost 3 bases and the J gene lost 1 base, with 15 bases spanning the gap. The CDR3 runs to 15 residues. The CDR3 region is CSASWLQQTNTEAFF. The CDR3 region has the DNA TGCAGTGCTAGTTGGTTACAGCAGACGAACACTGAAGCTTTCTTT.

The rearrangement joins TRBV5-1 to TRBJ2-7; 9 nucleotides match TRBD1. Germline V gene lookup returns CDR1 SGHRS and CDR2 YFSETQ. The length of the CDR3 is 15 residues. V lost 0 bases and J lost 5; bases outside the gene matches: 6. CDR3 coding DNA: TGCGCCAGCAGCTTGGCGACGGGACAGGGCCACGAGCAGTACTTC. Translated: CASSLATGQGHEQYF.

This clonotype showed up many times. The gene calls are TRBV14 and TRBJ2-5; a weak D match, TRBD2 (5 bases). Looked up from germline, CDR1 is SGHDN and CDR2 is FVKESK. CDR3 length equals 14 residues. Between the trimmed V and J ends, which lost 3 bases and 5 bases, there was a span of 13 bases. CDR3 loop: CASSHKWRRETQYF. The CDR3 DNA reads as TGTGCCAGCAGCCATAAGTGGAGGCGGGAGACCCAGTACTTC.

The genes are TRBV29-1 and TRBJ2-2, with 8 bases fitting TRBD1. Germline V gene lookup returns CDR1 SQVTM and CDR2 ANQGSEA. The CDR3 length is 15 residues. The trim removed 3 bases at V and 5 bases at J, leaving 8 bases unmatched. CDR3 sequence reads: CSVEGARGQTGELFF. DNA of the CDR3: TGCAGCGTTGAGGGGGCCAGGGGGCAGACCGGGGAGCTGTTTTTT.

This clonotype appeared a single time. The chain uses TRBV7-9 and TRBJ2-7; 7 nucleotides align to TRBD2. Germline CDR1 SEHNR, CDR2 FQNEAQ (reference sequence). There are 11 residues in the CDR3. The V and J ends lost 8 bases and 4 bases, in that order; junction bases with no gene match: 2. CDR3 loop: CASGRDYEQYF. CDR3 coding DNA: TGTGCCAGCGGGAGGGATTACGAGCAGTACTTC.

This clonotype was detected many times. The rearrangement links TRBV20-1 to TRBJ2-3; 11 bases map to TRBD2. Per germline, CDR1 DFQATT and CDR2 SNEGSKA (reference sequence). With V trimmed by 3 bases and J by 2 bases, 10 bases remained unmatched. This CDR3 contains 17 residues. CDR3 residues: CSARGPGTSGPTDTQYF. The CDR3 nucleotides are TGCAGTGCTAGGGGGCCCGGGACTAGCGGCCCCACAGATACGCAGTATTTT.

In its sample, this clonotype was seen a few times. The gene calls are TRBV9 and TRBJ2-7; tentatively, D is TRBD2 (5 bases). CDR1 is SGDLS, CDR2 YYNGEE, per germline. The V end was cut by 0 bases, the J end by 5 bases, with 15 bases between. CDR3 length equals 15 residues. The CDR3 sequence: CASSVATGFWNEQYF. CDR3 coding DNA: TGTGCCAGCAGCGTAGCTACGGGGTTTTGGAACGAGCAGTACTTC. Supplemented by reference TRBV9 and TRBJ2-7, the full variable domain reads DSGVTQTPKHLITATGQRVTLRCSPRSGDLSVYWYQQSLDQGLQFLIQYYNGEERAKGNILERFSAQQFPDLHSELNLSSLELGDSALYFCASSVATGFWNEQYFGPGTRLTVT.

The J gene is TRBJ1-2, the V gene TRBV6-5, with a weak D call TRBD1 (5 bases). V dropped 2 bases and J dropped 5 bases, with 12 bases sitting between them. This CDR3 is built from 14 residues. The germline V gene has CDR1 MNHEY and CDR2 SVGAGI. CDR3 DNA sequence: TGTGCCAGCAGTTACCCGGGGGTCGGATATGGCTACACCTTC. The encoded protein is CASSYPGVGYGYTF.

This clonotype was picked up a small number of times. The rearrangement uses TRBV5-1 and TRBJ2-2, with D perhaps given as TRBD1 or TRBD2 (5 bases each). The CDR3 extends over 14 amino acids. The germline gives CDR1 SGHRS, CDR2 YFSETQ. Trimming pared 5 bases from V and 2 bases from J, leaving 10 bases between. In DNA form, the CDR3 reads TGCGCCAGCAGTGGGACCGGCAACACCGGGGAGCTGTTTTTT. It yields the protein CASSGTGNTGELFF.

This clonotype was counted a few times. The chain links TRBV20-1 to TRBJ1-1; weak D call: TRBD1 (5 bases). Germline V lookup: CDR1 DFQATT, CDR2 SNEGSKA (reference sequence). V lost 2 bases to trimming and J lost 1 base, with 11 bases between them. The CDR3 sequence is 14 residues long. The DNA for the CDR3 is TGCAGTGCTAGAAAGAGGGGACCGAACACTGAAGCTTTCTTT. This gives the protein CSARKRGPNTEAFF.

The V and J genes are TRBV6-1 and TRBJ2-1, with 8 bases matching TRBD1. This CDR3 has 17 residues. The J segment lost 9 bases and the V segment lost 5 bases, leaving 18 bases of the junction unmatched. Germline V gene data show CDR1 as MNHNS and CDR2 as SASEGT. CDR3 region: CASSNDGQGPKSGEQFF. In DNA form, the CDR3 reads TGTGCCAGCAGTAATGATGGACAGGGCCCGAAGAGTGGTGAGCAGTTCTTC.

This chain joins TRBV27 and TRBJ2-3, with 13 bases fitting TRBD2. The CDR3 consists of 15 residues. Germline loops: CDR1 MNHEY, CDR2 SMNVEV (reference sequence). Germline trimming cut 6 bases from V and 5 bases from J; bases unmatched to any gene: 5. This CDR3 is CASRLLAGGGDTQYF. The CDR3 nucleotides read TGTGCCAGCAGACTACTAGCGGGGGGGGGAGATACGCAGTATTTT.

The chain has TRBV6-5 and TRBJ2-3; D ambiguous. The V end was cut by 2 bases, the J end by 0 bases, with 3 bases between. CDR3 length equals 13 residues. Germline V gives CDR1 MNHEY, CDR2 SVGAGI. CDR3: CASSYGSTDTQYF. Here the CDR3 DNA reads TGTGCCAGCAGTTACGGGAGCACAGATACGCAGTATTTT.

V usage is TRBV7-9 and J usage is TRBJ2-5; no clear D gene. Germline V CDR1 and CDR2: SEHNR, FQNEAQ (reference sequence). V shed 5 bases and J shed 14 bases, with 15 bases lying between them. The CDR3 has 11 residues. In nucleotides, the CDR3 is TGTGCCAGCAGCCCCACTATTGGCCCTTACTTC. The encoded protein is CASSPTIGPYF. Full variable domain (remainder filled in from reference TRBV7-9 and TRBJ2-5): DTGVSQNPRHKITKRGQNVTFRCDPISEHNRLYWYRQTLGQGPEFLTYFQNEAQLEKSRLLSDRFSAERPKGSFSTLEIQRTEQGDSAMYLCASSPTIGPYFGPGTRLLVL.

The chain carries TRBV28 and TRBJ2-3; D is ambiguous. The CDR3 consists of 16 residues. The ends were cut back, 6 bases at V and 2 bases at J, with 18 bases in the middle. CDR1 MDHEN and CDR2 SYDVKM come from the germline V gene. CDR3 sequence: CASSYPSSRATDTQYF. The CDR3 DNA sequence: TGTGCCAGCAGCTACCCCTCGTCACGGGCCACAGATACGCAGTATTTT. Filled out from reference TRBV28 and TRBJ2-3, the complete variable domain reads DVKVTQSSRYLVKRTGEKVFLECVQDMDHENMFWYRQDPGLGLRLIYFSYDVKMKEKGDIPEGYSVSREKKERFSLILESASTNQTSMYLCASSYPSSRATDTQYFGPGTRLTVL.

CDR3 in DNA: TGCGCCAGCAGCTGGGAGGGGGTCCGCGAGCAGTACTTC. This gives the protein CASSWEGVREQYF. The genes are TRBV5-1 and TRBJ2-7; perhaps TRBD2 as D (7 bases). CDR1 and CDR2 from the germline V gene are SGHRS and YFSETQ. The CDR3 loop spans 13 amino acids. Trimming removed 3 bases at V and 6 bases at J, with 13 bases between.

This clonotype was seen more than once but under ten times. V is TRBV5-1 and J is TRBJ2-1, with TRBD1 matching 7 bases. The CDR3 runs 14 residues. The V gene end was trimmed by 7 bases and the J gene end by 1 base; junction bases not matched to a gene: 5. Germline V gene lookup returns CDR1 SGHRS and CDR2 YFSETQ. CDR3 in amino acids: CASQTGQSYNEQFF. CDR3 nucleotide sequence: TGCGCCAGCCAAACGGGACAGTCCTACAATGAGCAGTTCTTC. The full variable domain, completed using reference TRBV5-1 and TRBJ2-1, is KAGVTQTPRYLIKTRGQQVTLSCSPISGHRSVSWYQQTPGQGLQFLFEYFSETQRNKGNFPGRFSGRQFSNSRSEMNVSTLELGDSALYLCASQTGQSYNEQFFGPGTRLTVL.

The chain has TRBV7-9 and TRBJ1-2; D is possibly TRBD1 (5 bases). Germline CDR1 reads SEHNR; CDR2 reads FQNEAQ (reference sequence). This CDR3 is built from 17 residues. V was shortened by 3 bases and J by 4 bases, with 21 bases between the two germline ends. The CDR3 bases are TGTGCCAGCAGCTTTGACGACAGCCTCATTCTAAGCTATGGCTACACCTTC. Translation: CASSFDDSLILSYGYTF.

The chain employs TRBV10-3 and TRBJ2-1; 12 nucleotides line up with TRBD2. The CDR3 contains 18 residues. V lost 6 bases to trimming and J lost 0 bases; unmatched junction nucleotides: 9. CDR1 is ENHRY, CDR2 SYGVKD, per germline. The CDR3 spells CAISPGLAGPSSYNEQFF. The CDR3 DNA reads as TGTGCCATCAGCCCGGGACTAGCGGGTCCTAGCTCCTACAATGAGCAGTTCTTC.

This clonotype appeared a few times. A much larger clonotype is one base distant, so this may be a read error. The chain carries TRBV12-3 or TRBV12-4 and TRBJ2-3; D is perhaps TRBD1 (6 bases). The CDR3 covers 19 residues. In nucleotides, the CDR3 is TGTGCCAGCTGTTTAGTTGTGATAGTCGGGGACATGCATGCTGATACGCAGTATTTT. It specifies CASCLVVIVGDMHADTQYF.

There are a few counts of this clonotype. The chain couples TRBV3-1 to TRBJ2-7, with TRBD2 matching over 8 bases. The CDR3 totals 14 residues. Germline loops: CDR1 LGHDT, CDR2 YNNKEL (reference sequence). CDR3 DNA sequence: TGTACCAACTTAGAGCGGCTAGCGGGCTACGAGCAGTACTTC. Translated, it gives CTNLERLAGYEQYF.

This clonotype appeared a single time. This rearrangement joins TRBV29-1 to TRBJ2-1; D is undetermined. V was trimmed by 4 bases and J by 4 bases, leaving 8 bases between them. The CDR3 is 12 residues long. Germline V gives CDR1 SQVTM, CDR2 ANQGSEA. The CDR3 DNA reads as TGCAGCGTTGCTCGCATTTACAATGAGCAGTTCTTC. Protein sequence: CSVARIYNEQFF.

J is TRBJ2-1 and V is TRBV5-5; 14 nucleotides line up with TRBD2. The germline gives CDR1 SGHKS, CDR2 YYEKEE (reference sequence). V was clipped by 3 bases and J by 7 bases; unmatched bases: 12. The CDR3 totals 18 residues. CDR3 in DNA: TGTGCCAGCAGCTCGGGACTAGCGGGAGTCTTTTCCACTAATGAGCAGTTCTTC. This sequence encodes CASSSGLAGVFSTNEQFF.

The chain uses TRBV12-3 or TRBV12-4 and TRBJ2-1; tentatively, D is TRBD2 (5 bases). V gave up 5 bases and J gave up 1 base, with 15 bases separating them. The CDR3 extends over 16 amino acids. The CDR3 bases are TGTGCCAGCAGTATATCGACCCCGGGGTCCTACAATGAGCAGTTCTTC. Its protein is CASSISTPGSYNEQFF.